This T cell receptor (beta chain) was found in a study of cytomegalovirus exposure and HLA in healthy donors. This clone was seen repeatedly, ten times or more. TCRdb's table, derived via immunoSEQ multiplex PCR, lists solely in-frame clones and lacks some. This table has more than 300,000 clones, about nine tenths appearing once. Trimming cost V 4 bases and J 1 base; bases outside gene matches: 9. Germline lookup yields CDR1 LGHNA and CDR2 YSLEER. This CDR3 has 17 residues. Sequencing was performed on PBMCs. The chain links TRBV4-3 to TRBJ2-2; 7 bases align to TRBD2. This receptor was taken from a woman aged 18-29 years in good health and CMV-seronegative. The CDR3 nucleotides read TGCGCCAGCAGCCCTTATTCTAGCGGAGAGAACACCGGGGAGCTGTTTTTT. Its protein is CASSPYSSGENTGELFF.